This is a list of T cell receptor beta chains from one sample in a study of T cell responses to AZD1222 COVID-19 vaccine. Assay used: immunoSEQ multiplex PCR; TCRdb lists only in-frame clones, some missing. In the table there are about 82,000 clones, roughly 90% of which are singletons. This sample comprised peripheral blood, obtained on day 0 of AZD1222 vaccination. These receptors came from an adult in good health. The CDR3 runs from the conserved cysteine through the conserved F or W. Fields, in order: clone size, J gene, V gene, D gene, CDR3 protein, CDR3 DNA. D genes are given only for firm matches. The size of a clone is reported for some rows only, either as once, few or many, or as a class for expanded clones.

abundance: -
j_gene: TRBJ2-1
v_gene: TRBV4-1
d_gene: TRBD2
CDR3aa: CASRSSAGGTGEQFF
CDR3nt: TGCGCCAGCAGATCAAGCGCGGGGGGAACTGGTGAGCAGTTCTTC

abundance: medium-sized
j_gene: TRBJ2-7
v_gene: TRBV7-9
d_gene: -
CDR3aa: CASGGNEQYF
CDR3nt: TGTGCCAGCGGGGGTAACGAGCAGTACTTC

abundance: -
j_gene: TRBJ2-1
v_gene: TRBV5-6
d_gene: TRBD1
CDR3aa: CASSWTGGSYNEQFF
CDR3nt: TGTGCCAGCAGTTGGACAGGGGGCTCCTACAATGAGCAGTTCTTC

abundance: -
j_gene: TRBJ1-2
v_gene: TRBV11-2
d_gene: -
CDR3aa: CASSLFATERGFGYTF
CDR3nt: TGTGCCAGCAGCTTATTCGCTACTGAGAGAGGATTTGGCTACACCTTC

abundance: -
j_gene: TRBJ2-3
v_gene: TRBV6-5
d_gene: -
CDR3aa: CASSYSQGFMTQYF
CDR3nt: TGTGCCAGCAGTTACTCCCAGGGGTTCATGACGCAGTATTTT

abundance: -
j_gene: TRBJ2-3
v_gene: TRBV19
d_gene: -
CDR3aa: CASSTQPGLIADTQYF
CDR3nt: TGTGCCAGTAGTACACAACCGGGACTTATCGCAGATACGCAGTATTTT

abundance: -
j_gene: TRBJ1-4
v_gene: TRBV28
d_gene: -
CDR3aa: CASRTGNNEKLFF
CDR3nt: TGTGCCAGCAGGACAGGAAATAATGAAAAACTGTTTTTT

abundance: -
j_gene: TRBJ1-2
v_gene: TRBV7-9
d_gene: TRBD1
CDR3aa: CASSAGGNYGYTF
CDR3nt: TGTGCCAGCAGCGCAGGGGGCAACTATGGCTACACCTTC

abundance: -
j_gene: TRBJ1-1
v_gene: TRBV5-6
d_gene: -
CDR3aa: CASSLGGKDTEAFF
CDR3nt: TGTGCCAGCAGCTTGGGGGGTAAGGACACTGAAGCTTTCTTT

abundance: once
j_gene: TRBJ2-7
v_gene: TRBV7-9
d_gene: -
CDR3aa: CASSPYRVGYEQYF
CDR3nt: TGTGCCAGCAGCCCCTACAGGGTAGGGTACGAGCAGTACTTC

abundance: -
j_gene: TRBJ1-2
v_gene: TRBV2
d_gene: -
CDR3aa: CASSVIPGHSGPTPRGYTF
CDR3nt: TGTGCCAGCAGTGTAATACCCGGGCATTCCGGACCGACCCCTAGGGGCTACACCTTC

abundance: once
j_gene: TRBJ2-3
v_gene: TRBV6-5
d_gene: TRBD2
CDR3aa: CASSLAGGRDTQYF
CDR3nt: TGTGCCAGCAGCTTAGCGGGGGGGCGGGATACGCAGTATTTT

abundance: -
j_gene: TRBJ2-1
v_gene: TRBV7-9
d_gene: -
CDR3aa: CASSSRDGHSFGNEQFF
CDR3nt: TGTGCCAGCAGCTCTAGGGACGGCCATTCATTCGGGAATGAGCAGTTCTTC

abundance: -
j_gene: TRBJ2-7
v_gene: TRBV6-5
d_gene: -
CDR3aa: CASREDGPSYEQYF
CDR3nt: TGTGCCAGCAGGGAGGACGGCCCCTCCTACGAGCAGTACTTC

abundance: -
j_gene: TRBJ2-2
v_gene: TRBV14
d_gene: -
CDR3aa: CASSQVLSGYTGELFF
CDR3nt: TGTGCCAGCAGTCAAGTTCTTAGCGGCTACACCGGGGAGCTGTTTTTT

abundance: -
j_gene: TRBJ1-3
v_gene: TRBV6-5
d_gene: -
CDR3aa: CASSSSSGNTIYF
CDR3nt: TGTGCCAGCAGCTCCAGCTCTGGAAACACCATATATTTT

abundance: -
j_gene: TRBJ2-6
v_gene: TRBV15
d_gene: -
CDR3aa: CATSRASGANVLTF
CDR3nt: TGTGCCACCAGCAGGGCGTCTGGGGCCAACGTCCTGACTTTC

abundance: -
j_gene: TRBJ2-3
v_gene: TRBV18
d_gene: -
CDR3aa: CASSPGVRSTDTQYF
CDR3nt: TGTGCCAGCTCACCGGGTGTTAGGAGCACAGATACGCAGTATTTT

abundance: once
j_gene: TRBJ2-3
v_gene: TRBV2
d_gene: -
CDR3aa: CASSGRAEQYF
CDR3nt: TGTGCCAGCAGTGGCCGGGCTGAGCAGTATTTT

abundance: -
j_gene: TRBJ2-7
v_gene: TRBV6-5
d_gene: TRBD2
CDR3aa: CASTKAGTGGEQYF
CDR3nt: TGTGCCAGCACCAAAGCGGGGACTGGGGGGGAGCAGTACTTC

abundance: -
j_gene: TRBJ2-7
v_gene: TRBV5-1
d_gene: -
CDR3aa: CASSLDTKTYEQYF
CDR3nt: TGCGCCAGCAGCTTGGATACAAAAACCTACGAGCAGTACTTC

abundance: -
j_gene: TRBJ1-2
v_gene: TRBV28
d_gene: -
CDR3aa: CASRETGTSYGYTF
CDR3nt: TGTGCCAGCAGAGAAACCGGGACAAGCTATGGCTACACCTTC

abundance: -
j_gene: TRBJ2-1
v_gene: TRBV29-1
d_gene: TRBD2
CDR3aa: CSVERRLAGDNEQFF
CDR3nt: TGCAGCGTAGAAAGAAGACTAGCGGGGGACAATGAGCAGTTCTTC

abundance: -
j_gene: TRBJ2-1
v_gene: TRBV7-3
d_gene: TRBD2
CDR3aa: CASSLRAGGHDNEQFF
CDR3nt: TGTGCCAGCAGCTTACGAGCGGGGGGCCACGACAATGAGCAGTTCTTC

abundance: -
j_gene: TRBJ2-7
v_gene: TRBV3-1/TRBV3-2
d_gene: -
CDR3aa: CASSRYDSLNEQYF
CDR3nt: TGTGCCAGCAGCCGTTACGACAGCCTGAACGAGCAGTACTTC

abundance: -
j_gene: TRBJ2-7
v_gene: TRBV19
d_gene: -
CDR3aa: CASSIRPGLSYEQYF
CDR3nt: TGTGCCAGTAGTATAAGGCCAGGGTTATCCTACGAGCAGTACTTC

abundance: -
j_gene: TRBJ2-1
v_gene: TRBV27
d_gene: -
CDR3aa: CADRRTRSSYNEQFF
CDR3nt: TGTGCCGACCGACGGACCCGCAGCTCCTACAATGAGCAGTTCTTC

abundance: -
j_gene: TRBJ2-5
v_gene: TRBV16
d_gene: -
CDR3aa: CASSQYRIQETQYF
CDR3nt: TGTGCCAGCAGCCAATACAGGATACAAGAGACCCAGTACTTC

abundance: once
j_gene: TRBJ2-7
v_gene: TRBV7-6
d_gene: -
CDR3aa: CASSLEVSTYEQYF
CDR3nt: TGTGCCAGCAGCTTAGAGGTCAGTACCTACGAGCAGTACTTC

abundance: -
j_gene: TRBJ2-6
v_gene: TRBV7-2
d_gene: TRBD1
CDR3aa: CASTDNVGQGGSGANVLTF
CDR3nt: TGTGCCAGCACCGATAATGTGGGACAGGGCGGGTCTGGGGCCAACGTCCTGACTTTC

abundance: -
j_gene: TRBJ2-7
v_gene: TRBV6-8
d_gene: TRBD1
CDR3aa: CASPKGDREIVQYF
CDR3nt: TGTGCCAGCCCCAAGGGGGACAGGGAAATAGTGCAGTACTTC

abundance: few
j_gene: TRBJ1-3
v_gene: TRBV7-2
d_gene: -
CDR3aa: CASSPSRGAHLRTGNTIYF
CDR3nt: TGTGCCAGCAGCCCTTCCCGCGGTGCCCACCTCCGCACTGGAAACACCATATATTTT

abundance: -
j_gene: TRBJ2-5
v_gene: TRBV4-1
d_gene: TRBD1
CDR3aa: CASSRTGTAQETQYF
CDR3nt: TGCGCCAGCAGCCGTACTGGGACAGCCCAAGAGACCCAGTACTTC

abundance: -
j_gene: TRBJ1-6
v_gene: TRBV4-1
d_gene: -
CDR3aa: CASSPYYQGGNSPLHF
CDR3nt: TGCGCCAGCAGCCCCTACTATCAGGGAGGTAATTCACCCCTCCACTTT

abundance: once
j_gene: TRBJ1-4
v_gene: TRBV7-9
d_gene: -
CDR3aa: CASSLDSRDEKLFF
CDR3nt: TGTGCCAGCAGCTTGGACAGTCGGGATGAAAAACTGTTTTTT

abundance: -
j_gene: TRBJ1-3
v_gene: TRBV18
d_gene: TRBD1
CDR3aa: CASSRDRDGNTIYF
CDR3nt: TGTGCCAGCTCCCGGGACAGGGATGGAAACACCATATATTTT

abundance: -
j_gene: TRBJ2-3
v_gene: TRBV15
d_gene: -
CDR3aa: CATSPSPHSTDTQYF
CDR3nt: TGTGCCACCAGCCCCTCACCACATAGCACAGATACGCAGTATTTT

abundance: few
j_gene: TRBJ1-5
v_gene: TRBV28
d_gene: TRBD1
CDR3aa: CASSPLQGAEYQPQHF
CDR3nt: TGTGCCAGCAGTCCCCTGCAGGGGGCGGAATATCAGCCCCAGCATTTT

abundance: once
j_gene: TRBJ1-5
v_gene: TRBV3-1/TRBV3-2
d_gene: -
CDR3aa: CASRGRSNQPQHF
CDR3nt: TGTGCCAGCCGGGGCAGGAGCAATCAGCCCCAGCATTTT

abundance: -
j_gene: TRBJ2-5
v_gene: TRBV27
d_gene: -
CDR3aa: CASSSRNSQETQYF
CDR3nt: TGTGCCAGCAGTTCCCGGAATTCCCAAGAGACCCAGTACTTC

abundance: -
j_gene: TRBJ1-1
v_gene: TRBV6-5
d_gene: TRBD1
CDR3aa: CASSSWTGLTEAFF
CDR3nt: TGTGCCAGCAGTTCTTGGACAGGCCTGACTGAAGCTTTCTTT